This T cell receptor beta chain was retrieved from a study of early T cells in non-severe SARS-CoV-2 infection. Study summary: Chains were unpaired, as sequencing was done on bulk RNA from unsorted whole blood. Findings of the study overall: Database matching using VDJdb favored anti-spike CD8 responses, with private and CD4 specificities left missing.

This clonotype showed up many times. Its antigen is as yet unknown. Being one base from a much bigger clone, this may be a read error. Attachment of unique molecular identifiers to individual cDNA molecules was performed. Each CDR3 protein gets one entry after TCRdb re-called the 5' RACE reads with MiXCR. The table lists around 50,000 distinct CDR3 sequences, over 9.5% of them singletons. The CDR3 runs 14 residues. Germline-derived CDR1 and CDR2 are MNHEY and SMNVEV (reference sequence). The J segment lost 6 bases and the V segment lost 3 bases, leaving 5 bases of the junction unmatched. The sequence derives from an adult who was a healthcare worker with PCR-confirmed SARS-CoV-2 infection or an uninfected control (not recorded which). The specimen sequenced was whole blood. This chain links TRBV27 with TRBJ2-7; 10 positions match TRBD2. CDR3 protein: CASSFGLAGVEQYF. In DNA, the CDR3 is TGTGCCAGCAGTTTTGGGCTAGCGGGGGTCGAGCAGTACTTC.